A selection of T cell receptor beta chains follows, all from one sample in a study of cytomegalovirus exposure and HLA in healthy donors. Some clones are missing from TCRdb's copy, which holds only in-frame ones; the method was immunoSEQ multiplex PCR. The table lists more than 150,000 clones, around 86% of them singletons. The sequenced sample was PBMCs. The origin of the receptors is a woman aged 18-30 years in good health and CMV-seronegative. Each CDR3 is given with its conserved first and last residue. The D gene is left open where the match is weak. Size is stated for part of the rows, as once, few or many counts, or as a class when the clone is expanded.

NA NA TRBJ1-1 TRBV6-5 TGTGCCAGCAGTTACTCTGCAGGGTCCGCTGAAGCTTTCTTT CASSYSAGSAEAFF
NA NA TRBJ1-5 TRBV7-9 TGTGCCAGCAGCCCAACTGCAGGGGCGGTTCAGCCCCAGCATTTT CASSPTAGAVQPQHF
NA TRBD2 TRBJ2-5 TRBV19 TGTGCCAGTAGTATAGATTTGGCGGGGGAGGGCGAGACCCAGTACTTC CASSIDLAGEGETQYF
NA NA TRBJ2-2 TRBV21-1 TGTGCCAGCAGCCCTTGGGGGAGTCAGGGGGCGGTCGGGGAGCTGTTTTTT CASSPWGSQGAVGELFF
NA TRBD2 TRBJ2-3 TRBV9 TGTGCCAGCAGCGTAGGGACTAGCGGGGGGGCCACAGATACGCAGTATTTT CASSVGTSGGATDTQYF
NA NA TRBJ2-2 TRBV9 TGTGCCAGCAGCGGGGGGGGGCTCGGGGAGCTGTTTTTT CASSGGGLGELFF
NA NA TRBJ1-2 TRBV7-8 TGTGCCAGCAGCCCATATACCAGGGGTGGCTATGGCTACACCTTC CASSPYTRGGYGYTF
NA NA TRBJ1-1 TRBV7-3 TGTGCCAGCAGCTTAACAGGCGCGGGGAGGGCCAAAGGTGAAGCTTTCTTT CASSLTGAGRAKGEAFF
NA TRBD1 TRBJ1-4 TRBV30 TGTGCCTGGAAGAGGACAGGGACTGGAAAACTGTTTTTT CAWKRTGTGKLFF
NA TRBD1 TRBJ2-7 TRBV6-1 TGTGCCAGCAGTGAAGTGGGGACAGGGTACTACGAGCAGTACTTC CASSEVGTGYYEQYF
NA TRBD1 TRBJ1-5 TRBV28 TGTGCCAGCAGTCCGACAGGGGCCAATCAGCCCCAGCATTTT CASSPTGANQPQHF
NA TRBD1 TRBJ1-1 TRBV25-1 TGTGCCAGCAGTGAACTCAAAGGGGGGACAGGGGGCTTCGGTGAAGCTTTCTTT CASSELKGGTGGFGEAFF
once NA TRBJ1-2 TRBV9 TGTGCCAGCAGCGACGGGAGGGGATACGGCTACACCTTC CASSDGRGYGYTF
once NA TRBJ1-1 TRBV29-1 TGCAGCGTTGAAGATCCTGAGACTGAAGCTTTCTTT CSVEDPETEAFF
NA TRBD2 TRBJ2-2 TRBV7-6 TGTGCCAGCAGCCTGGCCGGGGGGTACACCGGGGAGCTGTTTTTT CASSLAGGYTGELFF
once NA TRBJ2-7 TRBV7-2 TGTGCCAGCAGCCCCCGGGGTGGGGGGTCCTACGAGCAGTACTTC CASSPRGGGSYEQYF
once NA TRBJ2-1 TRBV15 TGTGCCACCAGCAGTTCGGAGAATGAGCAGTTCTTC CATSSSENEQFF
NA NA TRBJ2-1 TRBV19 TGTGCCAGTAGTACCCCCCCGACAGGTTACAATGAGCAGTTCTTC CASSTPPTGYNEQFF
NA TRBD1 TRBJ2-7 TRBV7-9 TGTGCCAGTATCCCGGGACAGGGGACCTACGAGCAGTACTTC CASIPGQGTYEQYF
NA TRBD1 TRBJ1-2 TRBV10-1 TGCGCCAGCAGTGGGACAGGGCGATATGGCTACACCTTC CASSGTGRYGYTF
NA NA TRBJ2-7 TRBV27 TGTGCCAGCAGAACCCCAGGGGTCTACGAGCAGTACTTC CASRTPGVYEQYF
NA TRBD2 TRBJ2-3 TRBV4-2 TGTGCCAGCAGCTCCCAGCGGGGACGCACAGATACGCAGTATTTT CASSSQRGRTDTQYF
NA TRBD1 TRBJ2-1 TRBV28 TGTGCCAGCTACGCCGGGACAGGGTACAATGAGCAGTTCTTC CASYAGTGYNEQFF
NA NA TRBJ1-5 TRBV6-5 TGTGCCAGCAGTCAGGGGCTTGATCAGCCCCAGCATTTT CASSQGLDQPQHF
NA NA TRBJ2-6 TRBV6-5 TGTGCCAGCCGTCCTAGCTCTGGGGCCAACGTCCTGACTTTC CASRPSSGANVLTF
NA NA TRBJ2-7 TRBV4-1 TGCGCCAGCAGCCAAGAGGGCGGGCTGAGCTACGAGCAGTACTTC CASSQEGGLSYEQYF
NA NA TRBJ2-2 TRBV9 TGTGCCAGCAGCGTAGCGGTCGGGGAGCTGTTTTTT CASSVAVGELFF
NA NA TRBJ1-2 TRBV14 TGTGCCAGCAGCTCAACTATAGGGGGTGGCACCTTC CASSSTIGGGTF
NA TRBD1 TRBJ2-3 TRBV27 TGTGCCAGCAGGGTTTCGGGACAGGGGTCAGATACGCAGTATTTT CASRVSGQGSDTQYF
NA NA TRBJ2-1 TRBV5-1 TGCGCCAGCAGCGGAGGACGAACCGACAATGAGCAGTTCTTC CASSGGRTDNEQFF
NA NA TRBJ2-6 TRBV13 TGTGCCAGCACCATCCTCAGGGGCTCAGGGGCCAACGTCCTGACTTTC CASTILRGSGANVLTF
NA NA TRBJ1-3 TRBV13 TGTGCCAGCAGCTTACCGCAGGGTGCAGCTGGAAACACCATATATTTT CASSLPQGAAGNTIYF
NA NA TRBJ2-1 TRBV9 TGTGCCAGCAGCGCAGTAGCGGCGGGCGTTTTTGAGCAGTTCTTC CASSAVAAGVFEQFF
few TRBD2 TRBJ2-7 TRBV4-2 TGTGCCAGCAGCCAAGAACTTCTAGCGGGAGTCAGCTCCTACGAGCAGTACTTC CASSQELLAGVSSYEQYF
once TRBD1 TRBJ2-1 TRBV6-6 TGTGCCAGCAGAGTCGCAGAGACAGGGGTCAATGAGCAGTTCTTC CASRVAETGVNEQFF
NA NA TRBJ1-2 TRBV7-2 TGTGCCAGCAGCTTATTCATCGGGGATTCATATGGCTACACCTTC CASSLFIGDSYGYTF
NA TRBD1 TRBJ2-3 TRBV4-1 TGCGCCAGCAGCCAAGATTCCGGGACAGACCCTACAGATACGCAGTATTTT CASSQDSGTDPTDTQYF
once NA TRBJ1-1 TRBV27 TGTGCCAGCACGTTTACGGGTTTTGCGGGAACTGAAGCTTTCTTT CASTFTGFAGTEAFF
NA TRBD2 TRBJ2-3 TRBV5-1 TGCGCCAGCAGCTTGGAGGTAGCGGGAGCGCAAGATACGCAGTATTTT CASSLEVAGAQDTQYF
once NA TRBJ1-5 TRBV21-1 TGTGCCAGCACCAAGGACACCGACAGGATCAATCAGCCCCAGCATTTT CASTKDTDRINQPQHF
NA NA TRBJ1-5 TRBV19 TGTGCCAGTAGTACGGGGGTTTGGGATCAGCCCCAGCATTTT CASSTGVWDQPQHF
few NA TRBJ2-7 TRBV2 TGTGCCAGCAGTGAAGACAGGTACGAGCAGTACTTC CASSEDRYEQYF
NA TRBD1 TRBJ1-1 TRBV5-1 TGCGCCAGCAGCTTATATATGGGACAGCCGAACACTGAAGCTTTCTTT CASSLYMGQPNTEAFF
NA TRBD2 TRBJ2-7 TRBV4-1 TGCGCCAGCAGCCAGGTGGGGACTAGCTACGAGCAGTACTTC CASSQVGTSYEQYF
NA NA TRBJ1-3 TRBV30 TGTGCCTGGAATCCACAGCTCTCTGGAAACACCATATATTTT CAWNPQLSGNTIYF
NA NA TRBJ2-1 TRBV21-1 TGTGCCAGCAGCAAAACCGGGGTTCAAAGATACAATGAGCAGTTCTTC CASSKTGVQRYNEQFF
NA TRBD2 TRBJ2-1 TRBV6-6 TGTGCCAGCAGTTCTGGACTAGCGGGAGAGAATGAGCAGTTCTTC CASSSGLAGENEQFF
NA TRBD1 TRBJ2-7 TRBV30 TGTGCCTGGGACAGGGGGCCCTACGAGCAGTACTTC CAWDRGPYEQYF
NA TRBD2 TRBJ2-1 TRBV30 TGTGCCTGGAGTGGACTAGCGGGTTACAATGAGCAGTTCTTC CAWSGLAGYNEQFF
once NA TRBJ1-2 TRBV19 TGTGCCAGTATTAATTCAGGGTCTGACTATGGCTACACCTTC CASINSGSDYGYTF
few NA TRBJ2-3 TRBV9 TGTGCCAGCAGCGTTCTAGCTCCCGATACGCAGTATTTT CASSVLAPDTQYF
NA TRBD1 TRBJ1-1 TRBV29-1 TGCAGCGTTGAAGGGACAGGGGGCGCGAACACTGAAGCTTTCTTT CSVEGTGGANTEAFF